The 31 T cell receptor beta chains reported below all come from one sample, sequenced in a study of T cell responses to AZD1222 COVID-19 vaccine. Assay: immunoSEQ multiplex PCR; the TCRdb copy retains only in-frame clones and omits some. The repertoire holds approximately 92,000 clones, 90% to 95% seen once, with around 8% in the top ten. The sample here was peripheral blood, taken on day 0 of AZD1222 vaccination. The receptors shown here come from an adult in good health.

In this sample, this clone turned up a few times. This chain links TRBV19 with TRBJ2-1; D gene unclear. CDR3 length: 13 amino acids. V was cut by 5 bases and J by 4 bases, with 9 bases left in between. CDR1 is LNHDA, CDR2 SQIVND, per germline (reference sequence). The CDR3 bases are TGTGCCAGTAGTTCCTCCCCGTACAATGAGCAGTTCTTC. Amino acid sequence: CASSSSPYNEQFF.

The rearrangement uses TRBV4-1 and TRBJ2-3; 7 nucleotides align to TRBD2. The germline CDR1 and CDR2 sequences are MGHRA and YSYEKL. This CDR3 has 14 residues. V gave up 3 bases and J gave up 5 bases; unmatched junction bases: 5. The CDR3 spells CASSQAPGGDTQYF. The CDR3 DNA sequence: TGCGCCAGCAGCCAGGCCCCGGGGGGAGATACGCAGTATTTT.

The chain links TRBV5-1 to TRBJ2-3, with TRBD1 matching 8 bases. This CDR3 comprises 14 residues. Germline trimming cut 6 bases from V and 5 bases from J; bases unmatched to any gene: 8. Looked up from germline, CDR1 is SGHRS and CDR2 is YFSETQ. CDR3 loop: CASTVGQGQDTQYF. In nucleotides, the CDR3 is TGCGCCAGCACGGTAGGACAGGGACAAGATACGCAGTATTTT.

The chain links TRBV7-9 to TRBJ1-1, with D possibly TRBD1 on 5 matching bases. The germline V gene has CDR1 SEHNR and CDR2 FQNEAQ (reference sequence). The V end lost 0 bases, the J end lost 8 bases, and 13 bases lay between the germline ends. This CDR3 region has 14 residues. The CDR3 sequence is CASSLAPRAGEAFF. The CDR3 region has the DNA TGTGCCAGCAGCTTAGCGCCCAGGGCAGGCGAAGCTTTCTTT.

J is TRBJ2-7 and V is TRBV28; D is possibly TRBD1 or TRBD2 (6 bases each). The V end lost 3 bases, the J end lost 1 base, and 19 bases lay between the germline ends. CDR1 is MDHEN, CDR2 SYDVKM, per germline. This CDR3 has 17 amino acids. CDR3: CASSFDGGPVLSYEQYF. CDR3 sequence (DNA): TGTGCCAGCAGTTTCGACGGGGGCCCCGTGTTATCCTACGAGCAGTACTTC.

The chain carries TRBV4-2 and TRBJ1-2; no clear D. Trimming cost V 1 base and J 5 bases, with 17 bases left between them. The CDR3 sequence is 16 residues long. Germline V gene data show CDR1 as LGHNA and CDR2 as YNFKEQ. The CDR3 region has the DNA TGTGCCAGCAGCCAAGGCCGAAGGTCCCAAGGGTATGGCTACACCTTC. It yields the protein CASSQGRRSQGYGYTF.

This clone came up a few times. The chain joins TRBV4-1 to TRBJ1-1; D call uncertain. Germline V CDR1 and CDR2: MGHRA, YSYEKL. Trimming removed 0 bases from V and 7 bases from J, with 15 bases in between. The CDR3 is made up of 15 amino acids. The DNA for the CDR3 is TGCGCCAGCAGCCAAGACCCTCCGGAGGAGGTTGAAGCTTTCTTT. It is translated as CASSQDPPEEVEAFF.

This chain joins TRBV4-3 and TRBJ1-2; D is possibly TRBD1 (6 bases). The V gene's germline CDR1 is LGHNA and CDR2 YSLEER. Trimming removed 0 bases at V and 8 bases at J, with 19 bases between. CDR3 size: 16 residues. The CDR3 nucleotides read TGCGCCAGCAGCCAAGACGGGGGACACCCCTTTCGCGGCTACACCTTC. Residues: CASSQDGGHPFRGYTF.

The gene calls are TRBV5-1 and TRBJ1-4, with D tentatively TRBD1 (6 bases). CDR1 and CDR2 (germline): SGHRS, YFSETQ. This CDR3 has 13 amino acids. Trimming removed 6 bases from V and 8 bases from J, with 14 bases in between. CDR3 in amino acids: CASTPGAGEKLFF. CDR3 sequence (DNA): TGCGCCAGCACCCCGGGGGCTGGAGAAAAACTGTTTTTT.

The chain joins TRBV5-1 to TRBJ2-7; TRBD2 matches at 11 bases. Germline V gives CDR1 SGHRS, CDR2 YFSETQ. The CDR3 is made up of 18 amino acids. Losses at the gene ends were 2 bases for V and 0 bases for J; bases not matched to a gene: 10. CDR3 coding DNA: TGCGCCAGCAGCTTTTGGCTGCTAGCGGGAGGAAGCTCCTACGAGCAGTACTTC. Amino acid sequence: CASSFWLLAGGSSYEQYF.

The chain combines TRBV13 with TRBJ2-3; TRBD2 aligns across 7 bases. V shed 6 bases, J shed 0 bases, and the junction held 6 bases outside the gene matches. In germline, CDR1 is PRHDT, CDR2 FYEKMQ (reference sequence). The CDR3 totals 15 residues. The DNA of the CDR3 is TGTGCCAGCAGTAGTGGTAGCGGGAGCACAGATACGCAGTATTTT. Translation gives CASSSGSGSTDTQYF.

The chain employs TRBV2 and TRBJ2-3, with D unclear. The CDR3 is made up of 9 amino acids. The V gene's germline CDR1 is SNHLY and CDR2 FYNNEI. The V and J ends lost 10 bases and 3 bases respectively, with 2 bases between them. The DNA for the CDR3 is TGTGCCATTACAGATACGCAGTATTTT. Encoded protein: CAITDTQYF.

The CDR3 reads CASSQDRDTEAFF. As DNA, the CDR3 is TGTGCCAGCAGCCAAGACCGCGACACTGAAGCTTTCTTT. J is TRBJ1-1 and V is TRBV5-6; D ambiguous. The CDR3 is made up of 13 amino acids. V was trimmed by 4 bases and J by 3 bases, leaving 10 bases between them. Germline V gives CDR1 SGHDT, CDR2 YYEEEE.

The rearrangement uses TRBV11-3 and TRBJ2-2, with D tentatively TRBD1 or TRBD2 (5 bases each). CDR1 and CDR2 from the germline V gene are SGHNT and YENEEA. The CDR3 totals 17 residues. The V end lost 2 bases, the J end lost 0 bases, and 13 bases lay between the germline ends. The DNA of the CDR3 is TGTGCCAGCAGCTTAAGCCGGGGCAGGGCGAACACCGGGGAGCTGTTTTTT. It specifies CASSLSRGRANTGELFF.

CDR3 loop: CASTPPEGAGTQYF. In DNA form, the CDR3 reads TGTGCCAGCACCCCCCCCGAGGGAGCGGGTACGCAGTATTTT. The rearrangement links TRBV9 to TRBJ2-3; possible D gene TRBD2, 6 bases. Germline V gene sequence: CDR1 SGDLS, CDR2 YYNGEE. V was trimmed by 6 bases and J by 8 bases, leaving 19 bases between them. CDR3 length: 14 residues.

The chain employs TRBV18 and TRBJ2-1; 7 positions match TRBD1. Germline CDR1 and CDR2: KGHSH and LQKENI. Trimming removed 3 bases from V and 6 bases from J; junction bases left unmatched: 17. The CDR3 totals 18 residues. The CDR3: CASSPNFGDRVGPNEQFF. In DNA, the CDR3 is TGTGCCAGCTCACCTAATTTTGGAGACAGGGTTGGCCCCAATGAGCAGTTCTTC.

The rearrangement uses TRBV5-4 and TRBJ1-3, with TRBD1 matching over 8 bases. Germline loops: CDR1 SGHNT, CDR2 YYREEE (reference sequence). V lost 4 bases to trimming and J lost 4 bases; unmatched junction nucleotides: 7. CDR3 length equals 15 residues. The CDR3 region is CASSLTGGAGNTIYF. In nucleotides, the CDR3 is TGTGCCAGCAGCCTCACAGGGGGTGCAGGAAACACCATATATTTT.

The CDR3 DNA is TGTGCCAGCAGCGGCGGGGGGACAGATACGCAGTATTTT. This sequence encodes CASSGGGTDTQYF. The V gene is TRBV7-3, the J gene TRBJ2-3, with 8 bases fitting TRBD2. The trim removed 5 bases at V and 3 bases at J, leaving 1 base unmatched. Looked up from germline, CDR1 is SGHTA and CDR2 is FQGTGA. The CDR3 consists of 13 residues.

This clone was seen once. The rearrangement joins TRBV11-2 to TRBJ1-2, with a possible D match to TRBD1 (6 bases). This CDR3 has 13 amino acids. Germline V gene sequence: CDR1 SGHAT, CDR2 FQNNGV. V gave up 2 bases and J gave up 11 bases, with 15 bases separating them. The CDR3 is CASSLQNRVIYTF. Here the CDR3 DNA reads TGTGCCAGCAGCTTACAAAACAGGGTAATTTACACCTTC.

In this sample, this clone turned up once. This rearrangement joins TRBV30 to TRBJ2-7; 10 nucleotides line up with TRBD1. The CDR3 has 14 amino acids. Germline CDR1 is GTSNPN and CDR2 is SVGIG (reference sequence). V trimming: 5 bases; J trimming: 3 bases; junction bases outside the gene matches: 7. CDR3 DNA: TGTGCCTGGGAACCGGGACAGGGGTTCTACGAGCAGTACTTC. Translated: CAWEPGQGFYEQYF.

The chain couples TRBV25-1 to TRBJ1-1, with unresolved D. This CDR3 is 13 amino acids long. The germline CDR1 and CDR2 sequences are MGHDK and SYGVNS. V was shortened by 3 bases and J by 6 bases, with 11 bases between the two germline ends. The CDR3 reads CASSDGARAEAFF. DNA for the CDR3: TGTGCCAGCAGTGACGGTGCGAGGGCTGAAGCTTTCTTT.

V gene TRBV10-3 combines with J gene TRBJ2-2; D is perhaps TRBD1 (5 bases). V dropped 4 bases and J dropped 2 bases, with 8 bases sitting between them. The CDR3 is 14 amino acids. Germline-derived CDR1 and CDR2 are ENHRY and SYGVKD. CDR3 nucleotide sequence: TGTGCCATCAGTGGACAGACTAACACCGGGGAGCTGTTTTTT. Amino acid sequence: CAISGQTNTGELFF.

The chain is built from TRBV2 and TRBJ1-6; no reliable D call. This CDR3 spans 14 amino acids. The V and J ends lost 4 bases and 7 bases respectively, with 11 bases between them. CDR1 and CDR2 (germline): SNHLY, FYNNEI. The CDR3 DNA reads TGTGCCAGCAGTGCCGAGGGAAGAAATTCACCCCTCCACTTT. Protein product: CASSAEGRNSPLHF.

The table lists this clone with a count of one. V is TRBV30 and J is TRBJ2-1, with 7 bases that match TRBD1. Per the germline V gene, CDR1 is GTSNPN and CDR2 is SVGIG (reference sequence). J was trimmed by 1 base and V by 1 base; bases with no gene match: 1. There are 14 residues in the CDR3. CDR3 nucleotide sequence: TGTGCCTGGAGTGGACAGGGATCCTACAATGAGCAGTTCTTC. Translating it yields CAWSGQGSYNEQFF.

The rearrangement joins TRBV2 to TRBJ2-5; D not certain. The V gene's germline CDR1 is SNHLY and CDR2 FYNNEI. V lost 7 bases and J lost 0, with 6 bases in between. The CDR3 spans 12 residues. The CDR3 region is CASTRYQETQYF. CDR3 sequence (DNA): TGTGCCAGCACGAGGTACCAAGAGACCCAGTACTTC.

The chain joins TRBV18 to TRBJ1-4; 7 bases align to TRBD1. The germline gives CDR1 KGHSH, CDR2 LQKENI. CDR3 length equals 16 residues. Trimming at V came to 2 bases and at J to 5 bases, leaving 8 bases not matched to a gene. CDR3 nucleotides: TGTGCCAGCTCACCATCGACAGGGACCCGGAATGAAAAACTGTTTTTT. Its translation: CASSPSTGTRNEKLFF.

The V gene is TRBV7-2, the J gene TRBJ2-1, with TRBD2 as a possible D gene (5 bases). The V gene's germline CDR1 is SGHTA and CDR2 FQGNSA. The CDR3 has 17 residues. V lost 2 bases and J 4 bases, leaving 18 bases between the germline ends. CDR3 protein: CASSLNEGTYVYNEQFF. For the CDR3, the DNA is TGTGCCAGCAGCTTAAACGAGGGCACCTATGTATACAATGAGCAGTTCTTC.

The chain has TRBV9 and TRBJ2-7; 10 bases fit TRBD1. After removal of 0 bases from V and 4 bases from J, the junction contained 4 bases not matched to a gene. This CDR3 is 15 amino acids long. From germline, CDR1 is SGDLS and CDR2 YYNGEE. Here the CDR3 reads CASSVADRGRYEQYF. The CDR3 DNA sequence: TGTGCCAGCAGCGTAGCAGACAGGGGGCGGTACGAGCAGTACTTC.

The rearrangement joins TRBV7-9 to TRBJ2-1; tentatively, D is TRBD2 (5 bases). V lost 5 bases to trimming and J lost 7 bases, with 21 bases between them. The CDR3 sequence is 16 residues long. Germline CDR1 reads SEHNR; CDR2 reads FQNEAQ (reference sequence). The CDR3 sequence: CASSPRGSRLDNEQFF. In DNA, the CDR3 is TGTGCCAGCAGCCCCCGGGGTAGCCGACTTGATAATGAGCAGTTCTTC.

CDR3 in amino acids: CASSWTENYGYTF. As DNA, the CDR3 is TGTGCCAGCAGTTGGACCGAAAACTATGGCTACACCTTC. The chain recombines TRBV6-2 or TRBV6-3 with TRBJ1-2, with unresolved D. In germline, CDR1 is MNHEY, CDR2 SVGEGT. Trimming cost V 4 bases and J 2 bases, with 8 bases left between them. CDR3 length equals 13 residues.

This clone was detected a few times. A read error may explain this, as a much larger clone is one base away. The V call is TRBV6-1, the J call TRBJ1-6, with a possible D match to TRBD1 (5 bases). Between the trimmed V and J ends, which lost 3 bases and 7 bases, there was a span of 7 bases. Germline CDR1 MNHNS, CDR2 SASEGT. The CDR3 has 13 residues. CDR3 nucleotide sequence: TGTGCCAGCAGTGACAGGGAAAATTCACCCCTCCACTTT. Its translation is CASSDRENSPLHF.